Each of the 21 T cell receptor beta chains below was sequenced from the same sample in a study of blood T cell repertoires in COVID-19. Sequencing used immunoSEQ multiplex PCR; TCRdb keeps in-frame clones, though not all of them. The sample comprises about 43,000 clones, about 86% of which are singletons, and 3.9% rests with the top ten. Input material: peripheral blood. Receptor source: a man aged 35 to 55 with COVID-19, enrolled during active disease.

This clone was seen a single time. The rearrangement uses TRBV29-1 and TRBJ2-3; D is ambiguous. The V gene's germline CDR1 is SQVTM and CDR2 ANQGSEA. CDR3 size: 11 residues. DNA of the CDR3: TGCACTTTCCGCCAGTCGAATACGCAGTATTTT. It codes for CTFRQSNTQYF.

This chain links TRBV5-6 with TRBJ2-5; 8 bases fit TRBD2. This CDR3 is 15 amino acids long. Per the germline V gene, CDR1 is SGHDT and CDR2 is YYEEEE. J gave up 4 bases and V 0 bases, and 5 bases lay outside the gene matches. CDR3 sequence: CASSLAGGARETQYF. The CDR3 region has the DNA TGTGCCAGCAGCTTGGCGGGGGGGGCCCGAGAGACCCAGTACTTC.

The V and J genes are TRBV15 and TRBJ1-1, with 9 bases fitting TRBD1. V lost 2 bases and J lost 4; bases outside the gene matches: 5. The CDR3 has 15 amino acids. Germline V gene sequence: CDR1 LNHNV, CDR2 YYDKDF (reference sequence). The CDR3 sequence is CATSRQTGGFTEAFF. The CDR3 nucleotides are TGTGCCACCAGCAGACAAACAGGGGGCTTCACTGAAGCTTTCTTT.

The chain recombines TRBV5-1 with TRBJ1-1, with D perhaps matching TRBD1 (6 bases). Per germline, CDR1 SGHRS and CDR2 YFSETQ. Trimming took 4 bases from V and 0 from J, leaving 13 bases between them. The CDR3 runs to 15 residues. The CDR3 region has the DNA TGCGCCAGCAGCATCGGACAGTTCATGAACACTGAAGCTTTCTTT. This sequence encodes CASSIGQFMNTEAFF.

V usage is TRBV4-1 and J usage is TRBJ2-1, with TRBD2 matching over 12 bases. The CDR3 runs 20 residues. Germline V gene lookup returns CDR1 MGHRA and CDR2 YSYEKL. V shed 4 bases, J shed 0 bases, and the junction held 13 bases outside the gene matches. The CDR3 sequence is CASSPPQGLAGRYSYNEQFF. CDR3 DNA: TGCGCCAGCAGCCCGCCCCAAGGACTAGCGGGGCGGTACTCCTACAATGAGCAGTTCTTC.

This chain uses TRBV2 with TRBJ1-1; D ambiguous. Germline V gene lookup returns CDR1 SNHLY and CDR2 FYNNEI. V was cut by 6 bases and J by 1 base, with 9 bases left in between. The CDR3 is 13 residues long. CDR3 sequence reads: CASSLRGNTEAFF. The CDR3 nucleotides are TGTGCCAGCAGCCTGCGGGGGAACACTGAAGCTTTCTTT.

The rearrangement joins TRBV9 to TRBJ2-1; the D gene is possibly TRBD2 (6 bases). Germline V gene data show CDR1 as SGDLS and CDR2 as YYNGEE. Between the trimmed V and J ends, which lost 1 base and 7 bases, there was a span of 18 bases. This CDR3 spans 16 amino acids. CDR3 sequence reads: CASSVQTSIGHNEQFF. Here the CDR3 DNA reads TGTGCCAGCAGCGTACAAACTAGCATAGGTCATAATGAGCAGTTCTTC.

V usage is TRBV5-5 and J usage is TRBJ2-5, with a tentative D call TRBD1 (5 bases). V shed 3 bases and J shed 2 bases, with 14 bases lying between them. Germline CDR1 reads SGHKS; CDR2 reads YYEKEE (reference sequence). This CDR3 region has 15 residues. In nucleotides, the CDR3 is TGTGCCAGCAGCTCGGGTTTGGGGCAGCAAGAGACCCAGTACTTC. Its protein product is CASSSGLGQQETQYF.

The chain couples TRBV12-5 to TRBJ2-2; the D gene is possibly TRBD2 (5 bases). From germline, CDR1 is LGHNT and CDR2 FRNRAP. V lost 4 bases to trimming and J lost 3 bases, with 18 bases between them. The CDR3 is made up of 17 amino acids. The CDR3 here is CASGWLLEGRDTGELFF. The CDR3 nucleotides read TGTGCTAGTGGTTGGCTTCTGGAAGGGAGAGACACCGGGGAGCTGTTTTTT.

This chain joins TRBV12-5 and TRBJ2-7; 7 bases are a match to TRBD1. With 0 bases clipped from V and 2 bases from J, the junction kept 7 bases outside the gene matches. The CDR3 covers 16 residues. CDR1 is LGHNT and CDR2 is FRNRAP in the germline V gene. The CDR3 nucleotides read TGTGCTAGTGGTTTGGTATTGGGCCAGGGGGCCTACGAGCAGTACTTC. As protein: CASGLVLGQGAYEQYF.

The chain recombines TRBV28 with TRBJ2-2, with TRBD1 identical over 9 bases. Germline CDR1 is MDHEN and CDR2 is SYDVKM. This CDR3 comprises 16 residues. With V trimmed by 3 bases and J by 2 bases, 4 bases remained unmatched. The DNA for the CDR3 is TGTGCCAGCAGTTTGGGACAGGGTGTTAACACCGGGGAGCTGTTTTTT. Translated, it gives CASSLGQGVNTGELFF.

The chain links TRBV7-2 to TRBJ1-1; D not resolved. V lost 4 bases to trimming and J lost 3 bases, with 21 bases between them. CDR3 length: 17 amino acids. From germline, CDR1 is SGHTA and CDR2 FQGNSA. In DNA, the CDR3 is TGTGCCAGCAGCTGGGCAGAGACGGGGTATTTGGACACTGAAGCTTTCTTT. Amino acids: CASSWAETGYLDTEAFF.

The chain couples TRBV5-1 to TRBJ2-1, with 7 nucleotides matching TRBD1. CDR3 length equals 12 residues. Germline V lookup: CDR1 SGHRS, CDR2 YFSETQ. J lost 7 bases, V lost 7 bases, and 5 bases had no gene match. The CDR3 bases are TGCGCCAGCGGGGAACAGGGGAATGAGCAGTTCTTC. This encodes CASGEQGNEQFF.

The sample holds a few counts of this clone. The V and J genes are TRBV2 and TRBJ2-2; TRBD1 might be the D (6 bases). The CDR3 is made up of 13 amino acids. In germline, CDR1 is SNHLY, CDR2 FYNNEI. The V and J ends lost 6 bases and 4 bases respectively, with 9 bases between them. For the CDR3, the DNA is TGTGCCAGCAGCGACAGGTCCACCGGGGAGCTGTTTTTT. This encodes CASSDRSTGELFF.

CDR3 loop: CASSRLEFNSPLHF. The CDR3 DNA follows: TGTGCCAGCAGCAGATTGGAGTTTAATTCACCCCTCCACTTT. The chain has TRBV7-2 and TRBJ1-6; no firm D call. The CDR3 length is 14 residues. Germline CDR1 SGHTA, CDR2 FQGNSA. The ends were cut back, 5 bases at V and 6 bases at J, with 11 bases in the middle.

This clone appeared a single time. This chain joins TRBV7-8 and TRBJ2-1; a possible D gene is TRBD1 (6 bases). CDR1 is SGHVS, CDR2 FQNEAQ, per germline. The CDR3 consists of 13 residues. Trimming pared 5 bases from V and 7 bases from J, leaving 12 bases between. The CDR3 region has the DNA TGTGCCAGCAGCGACAGGTTGAGAAATGAGCAGTTCTTC. As protein: CASSDRLRNEQFF.

A note on this clone: The sample carries other DNA sequences with the same CDR3. V is TRBV12-3 or TRBV12-4 and J is TRBJ1-5, with D perhaps TRBD1 (6 bases). This CDR3 contains 12 residues. Trimming shortened V by 9 bases and J by 4 bases, and 10 bases separated the two germline ends. DNA for the CDR3: TGTGCCAGTAATCAGGGGAATCAGCCCCAGCATTTT. Protein sequence: CASNQGNQPQHF.

This chain links TRBV6-2 or TRBV6-3 with TRBJ1-5; D is uncertain. The CDR3 is 13 amino acids. From germline, CDR1 is MNHEY and CDR2 SVGEGT. Trimming shortened V by 5 bases and J by 2 bases, and 7 bases separated the two germline ends. The CDR3 coding sequence is TGTGCCAGCAGTCTAATGGGCAATCAGCCCCAGCATTTT. Its protein product is CASSLMGNQPQHF.

The chain couples TRBV24-1 to TRBJ2-3; no definite D call. This CDR3 is built from 16 residues. Trimming stripped 5 bases from V and 0 bases from J, with 14 bases between. From germline, CDR1 is KGHDR and CDR2 SFDVKD. CDR3 nucleotides: TGTGCCACCAGTGCGCCCAGTCTTTATAGCACAGATACGCAGTATTTT. Translated, it gives CATSAPSLYSTDTQYF.

This clone is a singleton in its sample. The chain couples TRBV5-1 to TRBJ2-7; D unclear. Deletions cut 4 bases from V and 3 bases from J, with 11 bases between. The CDR3 sequence is 13 residues long. Germline V lookup: CDR1 SGHRS, CDR2 YFSETQ. CDR3 coding DNA: TGCGCCAGCAGCCCGCTAGGTGACTACGAGCAGTACTTC. Protein product: CASSPLGDYEQYF. Based on the CDR3 plus reference TRBV5-1 and TRBJ2-7, the full variable domain is KAGVTQTPRYLIKTRGQQVTLSCSPISGHRSVSWYQQTPGQGLQFLFEYFSETQRNKGNFPGRFSGRQFSNSRSEMNVSTLELGDSALYLCASSPLGDYEQYFGPGTRLTVT.

This chain uses TRBV5-1 with TRBJ2-5; perhaps TRBD1 as D (5 bases). V was clipped by 3 bases and J by 5 bases, with 11 bases between them. CDR1 is SGHRS, CDR2 YFSETQ, per germline. The CDR3 contains 13 residues. The CDR3 nucleotides read TGCGCCAGCAGCTCAGGGAATCCTGAGACCCAGTACTTC. Translated, it gives CASSSGNPETQYF. The full variable domain, its missing parts supplied by reference TRBV5-1 and TRBJ2-5, is KAGVTQTPRYLIKTRGQQVTLSCSPISGHRSVSWYQQTPGQGLQFLFEYFSETQRNKGNFPGRFSGRQFSNSRSEMNVSTLELGDSALYLCASSSGNPETQYFGPGTRLLVL.